This T cell receptor beta chain was sequenced in a study of cytomegalovirus exposure and HLA in healthy donors. The germline V and J ends were trimmed by 0 bases and 2 bases, with 10 bases remaining between them. The germline V gene encodes CDR1 SGDLS and CDR2 YYNGEE. The CDR3 length is 15 residues. In regard to this clone: The antigen is unknown.

Use of 60 Vbeta and 13 Jbeta primers characterized the PCR. The protocol was immunoSEQ multiplex PCR, while the TCRdb copy is restricted to in-frame clones and leaves out a portion. The table includes fewer than 200,000 clones, about three quarters detected once. Study results and limitations: Published work reported that the classifier diagnosed cytomegalovirus status with high specificity and sensitivity.

The chain joins TRBV9 to TRBJ2-3, with a possible D match to TRBD2 (5 bases). The sample consisted of PBMCs. The receptor was isolated from a woman aged 25 to 39 in good health and CMV-seronegative. The CDR3 DNA reads TGTGCCAGCAGCGTAGGAACCGGGATCACAGATACGCAGTATTTT. This encodes CASSVGTGITDTQYF.